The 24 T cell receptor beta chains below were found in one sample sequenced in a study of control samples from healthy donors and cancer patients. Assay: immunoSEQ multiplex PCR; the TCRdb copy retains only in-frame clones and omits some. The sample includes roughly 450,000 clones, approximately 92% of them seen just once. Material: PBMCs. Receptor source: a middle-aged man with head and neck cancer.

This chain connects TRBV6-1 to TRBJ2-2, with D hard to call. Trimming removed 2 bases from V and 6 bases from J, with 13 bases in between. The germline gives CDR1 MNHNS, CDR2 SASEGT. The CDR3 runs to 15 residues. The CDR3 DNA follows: TGTGCCAGCAGTGAATTCACCATCAGGTCCGGGGAGCTGTTTTTT. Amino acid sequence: CASSEFTIRSGELFF.

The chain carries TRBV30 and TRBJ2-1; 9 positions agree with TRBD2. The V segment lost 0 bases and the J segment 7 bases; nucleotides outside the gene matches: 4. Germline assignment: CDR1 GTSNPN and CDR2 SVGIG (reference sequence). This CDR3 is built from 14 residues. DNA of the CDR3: TGTGCCTGGAGTGTTAGCGGGAGTTTGAATGAGCAGTTCTTC. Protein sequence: CAWSVSGSLNEQFF.

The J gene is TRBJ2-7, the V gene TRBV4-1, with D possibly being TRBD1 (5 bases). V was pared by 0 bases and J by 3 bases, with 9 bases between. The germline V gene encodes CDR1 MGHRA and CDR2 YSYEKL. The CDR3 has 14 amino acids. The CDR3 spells CASSQDKGNYEQYF. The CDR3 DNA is TGCGCCAGCAGCCAAGATAAGGGGAACTACGAGCAGTACTTC.

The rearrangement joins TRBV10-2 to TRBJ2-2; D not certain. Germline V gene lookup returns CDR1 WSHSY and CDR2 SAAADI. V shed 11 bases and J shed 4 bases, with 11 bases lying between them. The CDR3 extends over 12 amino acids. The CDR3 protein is CAGLKPTGELFF. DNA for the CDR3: TGCGCCGGCCTGAAGCCCACCGGGGAGCTGTTTTTT.

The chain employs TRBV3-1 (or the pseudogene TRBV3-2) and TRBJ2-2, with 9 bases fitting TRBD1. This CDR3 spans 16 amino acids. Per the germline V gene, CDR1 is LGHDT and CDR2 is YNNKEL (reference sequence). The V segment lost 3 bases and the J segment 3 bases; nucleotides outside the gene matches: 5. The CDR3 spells CASSHHNRGHTGELFF. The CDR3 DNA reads TGTGCCAGCAGCCACCATAACAGGGGGCACACCGGGGAGCTGTTTTTT.

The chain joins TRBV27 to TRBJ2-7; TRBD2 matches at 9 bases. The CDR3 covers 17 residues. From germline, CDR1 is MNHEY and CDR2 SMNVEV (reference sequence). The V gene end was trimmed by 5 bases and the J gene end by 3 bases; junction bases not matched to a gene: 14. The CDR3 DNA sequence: TGTGCCAGCAGTCTAGCAGCGAGTCTAGCGGGACTCTACGAGCAGTACTTC. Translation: CASSLAASLAGLYEQYF.

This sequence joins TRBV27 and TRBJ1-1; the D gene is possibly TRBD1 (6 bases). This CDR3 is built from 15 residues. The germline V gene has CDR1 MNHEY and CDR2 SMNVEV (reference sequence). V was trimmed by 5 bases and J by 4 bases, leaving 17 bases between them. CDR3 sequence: CASSIGQPQVTEAFF. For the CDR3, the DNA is TGTGCCAGCAGTATAGGACAGCCGCAGGTCACTGAAGCTTTCTTT.

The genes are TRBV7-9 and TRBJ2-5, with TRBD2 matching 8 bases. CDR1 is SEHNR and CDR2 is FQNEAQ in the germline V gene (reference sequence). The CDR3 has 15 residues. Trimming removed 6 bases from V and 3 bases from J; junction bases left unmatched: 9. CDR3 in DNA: TGTGCCAGCAGAGACGGACCCGGGGGGGAAGAGACCCAGTACTTC. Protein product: CASRDGPGGEETQYF.

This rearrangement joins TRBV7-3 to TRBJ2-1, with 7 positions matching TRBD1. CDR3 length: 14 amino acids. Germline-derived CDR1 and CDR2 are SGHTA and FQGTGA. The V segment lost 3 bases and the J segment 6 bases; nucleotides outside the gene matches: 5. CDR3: CASSFGGQVNEQFF. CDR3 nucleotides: TGTGCCAGCAGCTTCGGTGGACAGGTCAATGAGCAGTTCTTC.

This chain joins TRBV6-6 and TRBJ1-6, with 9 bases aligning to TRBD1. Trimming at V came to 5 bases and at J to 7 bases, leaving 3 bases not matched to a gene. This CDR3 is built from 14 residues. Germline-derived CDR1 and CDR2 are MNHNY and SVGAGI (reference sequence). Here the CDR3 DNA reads TGTGCCAGCAGTATTGGGACAGGGAATTCACCCCTCCACTTT. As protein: CASSIGTGNSPLHF.

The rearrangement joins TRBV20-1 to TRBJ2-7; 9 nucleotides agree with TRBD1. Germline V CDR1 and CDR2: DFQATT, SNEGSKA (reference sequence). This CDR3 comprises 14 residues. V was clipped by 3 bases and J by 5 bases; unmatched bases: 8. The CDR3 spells CSASGGTGNHEQYF. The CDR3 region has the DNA TGCAGTGCTAGTGGGGGGACAGGGAACCACGAGCAGTACTTC.

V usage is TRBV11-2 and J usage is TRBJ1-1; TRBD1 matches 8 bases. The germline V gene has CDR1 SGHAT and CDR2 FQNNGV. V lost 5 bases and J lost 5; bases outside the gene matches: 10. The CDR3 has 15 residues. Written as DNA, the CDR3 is TGTGCCAGCAGCACCCGGACAGGGCACGGAACTGAAGCTTTCTTT. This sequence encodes CASSTRTGHGTEAFF.

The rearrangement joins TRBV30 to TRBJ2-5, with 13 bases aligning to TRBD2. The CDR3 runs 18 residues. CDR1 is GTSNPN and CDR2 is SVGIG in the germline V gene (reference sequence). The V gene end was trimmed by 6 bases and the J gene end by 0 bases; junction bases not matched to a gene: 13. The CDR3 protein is CACTGELGLAGYQETQYF. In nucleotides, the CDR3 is TGTGCCTGTACCGGGGAGCTGGGACTAGCGGGGTACCAAGAGACCCAGTACTTC.

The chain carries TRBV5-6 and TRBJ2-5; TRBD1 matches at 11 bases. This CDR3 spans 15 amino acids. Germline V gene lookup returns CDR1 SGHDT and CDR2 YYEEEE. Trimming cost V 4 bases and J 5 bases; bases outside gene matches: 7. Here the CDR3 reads CASSVRTGGAETQYF. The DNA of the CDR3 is TGTGCCAGCAGCGTTCGGACAGGGGGCGCCGAGACCCAGTACTTC.

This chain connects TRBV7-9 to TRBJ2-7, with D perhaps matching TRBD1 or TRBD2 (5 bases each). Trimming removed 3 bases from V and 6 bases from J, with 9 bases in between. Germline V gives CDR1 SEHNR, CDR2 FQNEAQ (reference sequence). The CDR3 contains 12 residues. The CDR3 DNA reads TGTGCCAGCAGCTTTGGGACGGTCGAGCAGTACTTC. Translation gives CASSFGTVEQYF.

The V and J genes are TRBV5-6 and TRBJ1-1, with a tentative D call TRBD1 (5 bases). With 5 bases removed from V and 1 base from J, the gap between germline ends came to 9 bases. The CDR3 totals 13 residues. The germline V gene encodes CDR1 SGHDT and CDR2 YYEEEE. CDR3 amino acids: CASSDTGNTEAFF. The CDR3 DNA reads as TGTGCCAGCAGTGATACAGGGAACACTGAAGCTTTCTTT.

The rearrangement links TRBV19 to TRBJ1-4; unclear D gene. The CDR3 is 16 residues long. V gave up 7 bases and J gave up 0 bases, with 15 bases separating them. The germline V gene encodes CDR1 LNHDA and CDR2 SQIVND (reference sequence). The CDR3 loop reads CASNDKASTTNEKLFF. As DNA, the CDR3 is TGTGCCAGTAATGACAAAGCCTCTACAACTAATGAAAAACTGTTTTTT.

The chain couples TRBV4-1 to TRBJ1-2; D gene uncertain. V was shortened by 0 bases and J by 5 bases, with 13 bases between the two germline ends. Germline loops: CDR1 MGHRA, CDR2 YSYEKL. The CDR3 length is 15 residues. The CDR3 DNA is TGCGCCAGCAGCCAAGAGCCAACGCAGCTTTATGGCTACACCTTC. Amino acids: CASSQEPTQLYGYTF.

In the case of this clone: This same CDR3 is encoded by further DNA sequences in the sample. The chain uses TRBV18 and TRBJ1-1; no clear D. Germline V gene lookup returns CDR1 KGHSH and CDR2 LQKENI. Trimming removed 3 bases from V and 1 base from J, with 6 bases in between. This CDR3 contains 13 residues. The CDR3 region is CASSPQKNTEAFF. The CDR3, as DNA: TGTGCCAGCTCACCGCAGAAGAACACTGAAGCTTTCTTT.

CDR3 DNA: TGTGCCACCAGTGATTTGACAGGTACCCCTAAAAATACAGATACGCAGTATTTT. Its translation is CATSDLTGTPKNTDTQYF. V gene TRBV24-1 combines with J gene TRBJ2-3, with a weak D call TRBD1 (5 bases). CDR3 length: 18 amino acids. V lost 0 bases and J 3 bases, leaving 18 bases between the germline ends. From germline, CDR1 is KGHDR and CDR2 SFDVKD.

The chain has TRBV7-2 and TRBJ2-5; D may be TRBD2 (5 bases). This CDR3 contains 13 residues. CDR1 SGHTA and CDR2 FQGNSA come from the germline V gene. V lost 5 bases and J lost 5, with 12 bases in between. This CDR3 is CASSLDYRETQYF. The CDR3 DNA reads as TGTGCCAGCAGCCTTGACTACCGGGAGACCCAGTACTTC.

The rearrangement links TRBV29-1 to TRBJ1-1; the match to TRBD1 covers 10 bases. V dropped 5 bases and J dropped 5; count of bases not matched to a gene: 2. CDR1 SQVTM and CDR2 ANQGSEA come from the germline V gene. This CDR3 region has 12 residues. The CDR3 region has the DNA TGCAGCGTTTGGACAGGGGGGACTGAAGCTTTCTTT. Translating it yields CSVWTGGTEAFF.

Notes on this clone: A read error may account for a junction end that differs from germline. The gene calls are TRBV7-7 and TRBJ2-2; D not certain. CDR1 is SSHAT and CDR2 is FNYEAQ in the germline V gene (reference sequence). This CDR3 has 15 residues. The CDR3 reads CASSLLGTNTGELFF. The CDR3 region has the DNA TGTGCTAGCAGCTTATTGGGGACGAACACCGGGGAGCTGTTTTTT.

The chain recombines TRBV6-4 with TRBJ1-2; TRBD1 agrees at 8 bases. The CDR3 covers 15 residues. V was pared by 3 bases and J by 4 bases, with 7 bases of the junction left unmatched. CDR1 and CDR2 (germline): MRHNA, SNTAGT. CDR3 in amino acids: CASSETGEERYGYTF. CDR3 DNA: TGTGCCAGCAGTGAGACAGGGGAGGAGCGCTATGGCTACACCTTC.